Listed below are T cell receptor beta chains from one sample, sequenced in a study of neurological immune-mediated disorders. Using its own MiXCR run on the 5' RACE reads, TCRdb lists one record per CDR3 protein. The table includes about 95,000 distinct CDR3 sequences, 3.5% detected once. The sample was PBMCs. The source of these receptors is a woman between 18 and 29 years old with multiple sclerosis. Each CDR3 is given with its conserved first and last residue. Fields, in order: D gene, CDR3 length, J gene, clone size, V gene, CDR3 protein, CDR3 DNA. A D gene is named only where the DNA matches it firmly. Clone size is stated in some rows and not others, as once, few, many or a class when expanded.

TRBD2 | 15 | TRBJ2-7 | many | TRBV12-3/TRBV12-4 | CASSFIGLGSYEQYF | TGTGCCAGCAGTTTTATAGGACTAGGATCCTACGAGCAGTACTTC
TRBD2 | 14 | TRBJ2-1 | many | TRBV10-3 | CAISEILADNEQFF | TGTGCCATCAGTGAGATACTAGCGGACAATGAGCAGTTCTTC
TRBD2 | 17 | TRBJ2-2 | many | TRBV7-3 | CASSFIAGGMNTGELFF | TGTGCCAGCAGCTTTATAGCGGGGGGGATGAACACCGGGGAGCTGTTTTTT
- | 15 | TRBJ1-1 | - | TRBV4-3 | CASSQDSFGNTEAFF | TGCGCCAGCAGCCAAGATAGTTTCGGTAACACTGAAGCTTTCTTT
- | 14 | TRBJ2-2 | many | TRBV27 | CASSFGARGGELFF | TGTGCCAGCAGTTTTGGGGCTAGAGGAGGGGAGCTGTTTTTT
- | 14 | TRBJ1-1 | many | TRBV29-1 | CSVDPPGGNTEAFF | TGCAGCGTTGACCCGCCCGGGGGGAACACTGAAGCTTTCTTT
- | 12 | TRBJ2-3 | many | TRBV25-1 | CASSESWDTQYF | TGTGCCAGCAGTGAATCTTGGGATACGCAGTATTTT
TRBD2 | 16 | TRBJ2-7 | many | TRBV27 | CASSLKGPGLGYEQYF | TGTGCCAGCAGTCTGAAGGGGCCCGGACTAGGTTACGAGCAGTACTTC
- | 14 | TRBJ2-7 | many | TRBV10-1 | CASSELKTGYEQYF | TGCGCCAGCAGTGAGTTAAAGACGGGCTACGAGCAGTACTTC
- | 16 | TRBJ1-5 | many | TRBV6-2/TRBV6-3 | CASSASLQGSRQPQHF | TGTGCCAGCAGTGCCAGCTTACAGGGTTCCCGGCAGCCCCAGCATTTT
- | 11 | TRBJ2-1 | - | TRBV20-1 | CSARGDNEQLF | TGCAGTGCTAGAGGTGACAATGAGCAGTTATTC
- | 14 | TRBJ1-2 | many | TRBV11-2 | CASSLNQGNYGYTF | TGTGCCAGCAGCTTAAACCAGGGAAACTATGGCTACACCTTC
- | 14 | TRBJ1-2 | many | TRBV6-5 | CASSFDRGDYGYTF | TGTGCCAGCAGCTTCGACCGGGGCGACTATGGCTACACCTTC
- | 17 | TRBJ2-3 | - | TRBV18 | CASSLPLDLYLTDTQYF | TGTGCCAGCTCCCTCCCTTTGGATCTATATCTCACAGATACGCAGTATTTT
- | 14 | TRBJ2-1 | many | TRBV14 | CASTPDGSYNEQFF | TGTGCCAGCACCCCCGATGGTTCCTACAATGAGCAGTTCTTC
- | 18 | TRBJ2-7 | many | TRBV6-7 | CASSSPIGKGLAFCEQYF | TGTGCCAGCAGTTCCCCAATTGGTAAGGGACTGGCTTTTTGCGAGCAGTACTTC
TRBD2 | 15 | TRBJ2-1 | many | TRBV27 | CASSPGGWPYNEQFF | TGTGCCAGCAGTCCCGGGGGGTGGCCCTACAATGAGCAGTTCTTC
- | 13 | TRBJ2-1 | many | TRBV5-1 | CASSRLGDNEQFF | TGCGCCAGCAGCCGTTTGGGTGACAATGAGCAGTTCTTC
- | 11 | TRBJ1-1 | many | TRBV7-9 | CASSLAGRAFF | TGTGCCAGCAGCTTAGCGGGAAGGGCTTTCTTT
- | 11 | TRBJ2-1 | many | TRBV7-9 | CASSFLIEQFF | TGTGCCAGCAGCTTCTTGATTGAGCAGTTCTTC
- | 15 | TRBJ2-3 | - | TRBV12-2 | CASLPPGRSTDTQYF | TGTGCAAGTCTCCCTCCTGGACGTAGCACAGATACGCAGTATTTT
TRBD2 | 17 | TRBJ2-1 | many | TRBV29-1 | CSVDYWASGSSYNEQFF | TGCAGCGTTGATTATTGGGCTAGCGGGAGCTCCTACAATGAGCAGTTCTTC
- | 18 | TRBJ2-2 | many | TRBV4-1 | CASSQGPGRQGRTGELFF | TGCGCCAGCAGCCAAGGCCCGGGGCGGCAGGGCCGCACCGGGGAGCTGTTTTTT
- | 14 | TRBJ2-5 | many | TRBV12-3/TRBV12-4 | CASSLQGLQETQYF | TGTGCCAGCAGTTTACAGGGCCTCCAAGAGACCCAGTACTTC
- | 15 | TRBJ1-2 | - | TRBV29-1 | CSVEFLWAGRAGYTF | TGCAGCGTTGAATTTCTTTGGGCAGGACGGGCGGGCTACACCTTC
- | 14 | TRBJ2-5 | many | TRBV6-5 | CASRGGLTRETQYF | TGTGCCAGCAGGGGCGGCCTTACTCGAGAGACCCAGTACTTC
TRBD2 | 14 | TRBJ2-1 | many | TRBV4-1 | CASSRTSGGNEQFF | TGCGCCAGCAGCCGGACTAGCGGGGGAAATGAGCAGTTCTTC
- | 15 | TRBJ2-3 | many | TRBV12-3/TRBV12-4 | CASMTRGLRTDTQYF | TGTGCCAGCATGACCCGGGGATTGAGGACAGATACGCAGTATTTT
TRBD2 | 19 | TRBJ2-1 | many | TRBV12-3/TRBV12-4 | CASSTPGLAGLNSYNEQFF | TGTGCCAGCAGTACTCCGGGACTAGCGGGCCTTAACTCCTACAATGAGCAGTTCTTC
TRBD1 | 16 | TRBJ1-2 | many | TRBV11-2 | CASSLEPQGAPYGYTF | TGTGCCAGCAGCTTAGAACCACAGGGGGCTCCCTATGGCTACACCTTC
TRBD2 | 17 | TRBJ2-2 | - | TRBV7-2 | CASSLSPRLAENGELFF | TGTGCCAGCAGCTTAAGCCCTCGACTAGCGGAGAACGGGGAGCTGTTTTTT
TRBD1 | 17 | TRBJ2-7 | many | TRBV5-1 | CASSLIVTGTGAYEQYF | TGCGCCAGCAGCTTGATTGTGACCGGGACAGGGGCCTACGAGCAGTACTTC
- | 13 | TRBJ2-2 | many | TRBV5-6 | CASSFGPTGELFF | TGTGCCAGCAGCTTTGGACCAACCGGGGAGCTGTTTTTT
TRBD2 | 14 | TRBJ2-3 | many | TRBV7-2 | CASSPGLAGDTQYF | TGTGCCAGCAGCCCTGGACTAGCGGGAGATACGCAGTATTTT
- | 15 | TRBJ2-5 | many | TRBV7-2 | CASSLIGLAEETQYF | TGTGCCAGCAGCTTAATCGGGTTAGCGGAAGAGACCCAGTACTTC
TRBD1 | 15 | TRBJ1-6 | many | TRBV5-1 | CASSPGQGVDSPLHF | TGCGCCAGCAGCCCCGGACAGGGAGTGGATTCACCCCTCCACTTT
- | 11 | TRBJ2-1 | many | TRBV24-1 | CATSGGSEQFF | TGTGCCACCTCCGGGGGAAGTGAGCAGTTCTTC
TRBD2 | 16 | TRBJ2-5 | many | TRBV12-3/TRBV12-4 | CASSLIPGGAKETQYF | TGTGCCAGCAGTTTAATTCCGGGGGGAGCCAAGGAGACCCAGTACTTC
- | 12 | TRBJ2-7 | many | TRBV5-1 | CASDGNSYEQYF | TGCGCCAGCGACGGGAACTCCTACGAGCAGTACTTC
TRBD2 | 15 | TRBJ2-3 | many | TRBV5-1 | CASSLSGGSADTQYF | TGCGCCAGCAGCTTGAGCGGGGGATCGGCAGATACGCAGTATTTT
- | 17 | TRBJ2-1 | many | TRBV11-2 | CASSLLRRAGQDNEQFF | TGTGCCAGCAGCTTATTGCGTAGGGCGGGACAAGACAATGAGCAGTTCTTC
TRBD2 | 17 | TRBJ2-1 | - | TRBV12-5 | CASGWLLAGGRDNEQFF | TGTGCTAGTGGTTGGTTACTAGCGGGGGGCCGAGACAATGAGCAGTTCTTC
- | 12 | TRBJ1-1 | many | TRBV29-1 | CSGATGNSEAFF | TGCAGCGGGGCCACAGGGAACTCTGAAGCTTTCTTT
- | 12 | TRBJ2-3 | - | TRBV5-6 | CASSTTPDTQYF | TGTGCCAGCAGCACGACGCCAGATACGCAGTATTTT
- | 15 | TRBJ2-5 | many | TRBV24-1 | CATSDSGPYQETQYF | TGTGCCACCAGTGACTCCGGGCCGTACCAAGAGACCCAGTACTTC
- | 12 | TRBJ2-2 | few | TRBV5-1 | CATRGQTGELFF | TGCGCCACCAGGGGACAAACCGGGGAGCTGTTTTTT
TRBD1 | 16 | TRBJ2-7 | many | TRBV24-1 | CATSTTGTGASYEQYF | TGTGCCACCAGTACTACCGGGACAGGGGCCTCCTACGAGCAGTACTTC
- | 15 | TRBJ1-2 | many | TRBV6-6 | CASSPRTSFDYGYTF | TGTGCCAGCAGTCCACGGACATCCTTTGACTATGGCTACACCTTC
TRBD2 | 16 | TRBJ2-3 | many | TRBV7-2 | CASSPIFSGGGDTQYF | TGTGCCAGCAGCCCTATTTTTTCGGGGGGAGGAGATACGCAGTATTTT
- | 16 | TRBJ2-1 | - | TRBV20-1 | CSARDQDSGDYNEQFF | TGCAGTGCTAGAGATCAGGACAGCGGGGACTACAATGAGCAGTTCTTC
TRBD1 | 20 | TRBJ2-7 | many | TRBV15 | CATSYPQPPEIGQGAYEQYF | TGTGCCACCAGTTATCCCCAGCCACCCGAGATAGGACAGGGGGCCTACGAGCAGTACTTC
- | 13 | TRBJ1-5 | many | TRBV20-1 | CSARADGNQPQHF | TGCAGTGCTAGAGCGGATGGAAATCAGCCCCAGCATTTT
- | 17 | TRBJ2-6 | many | TRBV3-1 | CASSQFPASAGANVLTF | TGTGCCAGCAGCCAATTCCCAGCTAGCGCCGGGGCCAACGTCCTGACTTTC